This passage covers 29 T cell receptor beta chains from one sample sequenced in a study of OX40 agonist ivuxolimab in advanced cancers. Assay used: immunoSEQ multiplex PCR; TCRdb lists only in-frame clones, some missing. This sample has about 67,000 clones, with 70% to 90% found just once. Sequenced material: CD4+ or CD8+ T cells sorted from blood, taken in a trial of the OX40 agonist ivuxolimab. The receptors come from an adult with an advanced solid tumor such as melanoma, head and neck, liver or kidney cancer.

V gene TRBV1 combines with J gene TRBJ2-4; the table's D gene call, TRBD2, was not cross checked with the DNA. TRBV1 is given as a pseudogene. The CDR3 runs 15 residues. The CDR3, as DNA: TGCACCAGCAGCCACGGCGGGGGGCCCAAAAACATTCAGTACTTC. Translation: CTSSHGGGPKNIQYF.

The chain has TRBV14 and TRBJ2-5, with D possibly called TRBD1 or TRBD2 (5 bases each). V was cut by 4 bases and J by 5 bases, with 20 bases left in between. Germline CDR1 SGHDN, CDR2 FVKESK. The CDR3 is made up of 16 amino acids. The chain's CDR3 is CASSPWGAKRVETQYF. The DNA of the CDR3 is TGTGCCAGCAGCCCCTGGGGCGCTAAGAGGGTTGAGACCCAGTACTTC.

The V call is TRBV6-6, the J call TRBJ2-3; 9 bases align to TRBD2. The CDR3 runs to 16 residues. The germline gives CDR1 MNHNY, CDR2 SVGAGI (reference sequence). V lost 5 bases, J lost 3 bases, and 9 bases stayed unmatched. The CDR3: CASSPNGLAMTDTQYF. The CDR3 DNA is TGTGCCAGCAGTCCGAATGGACTAGCGATGACAGATACGCAGTATTTT.

The chain uses TRBV5-1 and TRBJ2-5, with D perhaps TRBD1 (5 bases). With 0 bases removed from V and 2 bases from J, the gap between germline ends came to 11 bases. The germline V gene encodes CDR1 SGHRS and CDR2 YFSETQ. CDR3 length: 15 residues. The CDR3 DNA sequence: TGCGCCAGCAGCTTGGTACCAGGGCAGCAAGAGACCCAGTACTTC. Translating gives CASSLVPGQQETQYF.

The chain uses TRBV28 and TRBJ1-4; no definite D call. Germline V gene lookup returns CDR1 MDHEN and CDR2 SYDVKM. The ends were cut back, 5 bases at V and 8 bases at J, with 9 bases in the middle. This CDR3 has 12 amino acids. CDR3 amino acids: CASSPAGEKLFF. CDR3 DNA sequence: TGTGCCAGCAGTCCGGCGGGAGAAAAACTGTTTTTT.

CDR3 nucleotide sequence: TGTGCCAGTAGCACAGGATACTCTGGGGCCAACGTCCTGACTTTC. It encodes CASSTGYSGANVLTF. This sequence joins TRBV19 and TRBJ2-6, with TRBD1 as a possible D gene (5 bases). This CDR3 is built from 15 residues. V was cut by 6 bases and J by 0 bases, with 9 bases left in between. Germline V gene data show CDR1 as LNHDA and CDR2 as SQIVND (reference sequence).

The chain employs TRBV19 and TRBJ2-3, with D unclear. Germline assignment: CDR1 LNHDA and CDR2 SQIVND (reference sequence). Trimming removed 5 bases at V and 0 bases at J, with 9 bases between. CDR3 size: 14 residues. For the CDR3, the DNA is TGTGCCAGTAGTTCCCAGGAAAGCACAGATACGCAGTATTTT. Translated, it gives CASSSQESTDTQYF.

The chain uses TRBV5-5 and TRBJ2-5; weak D call: TRBD2 (5 bases). Germline V lookup: CDR1 SGHKS, CDR2 YYEKEE (reference sequence). The V end was cut by 3 bases, the J end by 5 bases, with 17 bases between. CDR3 length: 15 amino acids. CDR3 bases: TGTGCCAGCAGCTCCAGTTCGACAAGGAGGGAGACCCAGTACTTC. Encoded protein: CASSSSSTRRETQYF. Variable domain in full (rest from reference TRBV5-5 and TRBJ2-5): DAGVTQSPTHLIKTRGQQVTLRCSPISGHKSVSWYQQVLGQGPQFIFQYYEKEERGRGNFPDRFSARQFPNYSSELNVNALLLGDSALYLCASSSSSTRRETQYFGPGTRLLVL.

V and J are TRBV7-9 and TRBJ1-1; 10 nucleotides align to TRBD1. The CDR3 is made up of 14 amino acids. Germline CDR1 is SEHNR and CDR2 is FQNEAQ (reference sequence). V lost 5 bases and J lost 10; bases outside the gene matches: 10. This chain's CDR3 is CASSPAGTGVGAFF. The CDR3 bases are TGTGCCAGCAGCCCCGCCGGGACAGGGGTAGGAGCTTTCTTT.

The chain has TRBV15 and TRBJ1-5; no clear D. The V end lost 3 bases, the J end lost 7 bases, and 16 bases lay between the germline ends. This CDR3 has 15 residues. CDR1 and CDR2 from the germline V gene are LNHNV and YYDKDF (reference sequence). CDR3 sequence reads: CATSSPGSESQPQHF. CDR3 DNA sequence: TGTGCCACCAGCAGTCCCGGGAGCGAAAGCCAGCCCCAGCATTTT.

This chain uses TRBV28 with TRBJ2-7; D may be TRBD1 (6 bases). Germline loops: CDR1 MDHEN, CDR2 SYDVKM. The V end was cut by 2 bases, the J end by 1 base, with 15 bases between. This CDR3 has 16 amino acids. The CDR3 region is CASSLTGRGLSYEQYF. In DNA form, the CDR3 reads TGTGCCAGCAGTTTAACCGGCAGGGGCCTGTCCTACGAGCAGTACTTC.

The CDR3 region is CASNSGTGRNQPQHF. CDR3 in DNA: TGTGCCAGCAATTCTGGGACAGGGCGCAATCAGCCCCAGCATTTT. This chain connects TRBV2 to TRBJ1-5, with 9 nucleotides matching TRBD1. The germline V gene has CDR1 SNHLY and CDR2 FYNNEI. V lost 7 bases, J lost 2 bases, and 6 bases stayed unmatched. CDR3 length: 15 amino acids.

The chain recombines TRBV28 with TRBJ1-2, with D uncertain. Germline-derived CDR1 and CDR2 are MDHEN and SYDVKM. With 5 bases removed from V and 0 bases from J, the gap between germline ends came to 13 bases. The CDR3 extends over 15 amino acids. CDR3: CASSAPPAANYGYTF. As DNA, the CDR3 is TGTGCCAGCAGTGCCCCTCCCGCCGCTAACTATGGCTACACCTTC.

This chain uses TRBV21-1 with TRBJ1-2. TRBV21-1 is a pseudogene locus. The CDR3 extends over 11 amino acids. CDR3 sequence reads: CASRKNYGYTF. CDR3 nucleotide sequence: TGTGCCAGCAGAAAGAACTATGGCTACACCTTC.

The rearrangement links TRBV7-2 to TRBJ2-7, with 8 positions matching TRBD1. V was pared by 4 bases and J by 2 bases, with 7 bases of the junction left unmatched. CDR1 and CDR2 from the germline V gene are SGHTA and FQGNSA. This CDR3 is built from 15 residues. The CDR3 loop is CASSSPRGRPYEQYF. CDR3 DNA sequence: TGTGCCAGCAGCTCCCCCAGGGGGCGCCCCTACGAGCAGTACTTC.

The gene calls are TRBV28 and TRBJ2-7; D assignment may be TRBD1 or TRBD2 (5 bases each). The CDR3 extends over 14 amino acids. Trimming took 6 bases from V and 3 from J, leaving 15 bases between them. From germline, CDR1 is MDHEN and CDR2 SYDVKM. The CDR3 here is CASRGPGPIYEQYF. As DNA, the CDR3 is TGTGCCAGCAGAGGACCGGGACCCATCTACGAGCAGTACTTC.

This rearrangement joins TRBV27 to TRBJ2-2; tentatively, D is TRBD2 (5 bases). Trimming removed 5 bases at V and 5 bases at J, with 12 bases between. The germline CDR1 and CDR2 sequences are MNHEY and SMNVEV (reference sequence). The CDR3 has 14 residues. DNA of the CDR3: TGTGCCAGCAGTCCCCCGGGAAGAACCGGGGAGCTGTTTTTT. Protein product: CASSPPGRTGELFF.

This rearrangement joins TRBV2 to TRBJ2-1, with D perhaps TRBD2 (5 bases). The CDR3 has 14 amino acids. V was clipped by 7 bases and J by 8 bases, with 18 bases between them. The V gene's germline CDR1 is SNHLY and CDR2 FYNNEI. In DNA, the CDR3 is TGTGCCAGCACCCCCTTGGGCCTAGCCGATGAGCAGTTCTTC. This codes for CASTPLGLADEQFF.

J is TRBJ1-2 and V is TRBV9; the D gene is possibly TRBD1 (5 bases). Germline V lookup: CDR1 SGDLS, CDR2 YYNGEE. This CDR3 is 15 amino acids long. Trimming left V 6 bases short and J 2 bases short, with 17 bases between. The CDR3 spells CASTFRDRPNYGYTF. As DNA, the CDR3 is TGTGCCAGCACCTTCCGGGACCGGCCGAACTATGGCTACACCTTC.

The V gene is TRBV15, the J gene TRBJ2-1; D unresolved. With 0 bases removed from V and 2 bases from J, the gap between germline ends came to 8 bases. CDR3 length equals 15 residues. Germline assignment: CDR1 LNHNV and CDR2 YYDKDF (reference sequence). The CDR3: CATSRDRSAYNEQFF. CDR3 sequence (DNA): TGTGCCACCAGCAGAGACCGTTCAGCCTACAATGAGCAGTTCTTC.

This rearrangement joins TRBV6-1 to TRBJ1-2; D is undetermined. This CDR3 contains 14 residues. The V end was cut by 0 bases, the J end by 3 bases, with 8 bases between. Germline V gene sequence: CDR1 MNHNS, CDR2 SASEGT. The CDR3 DNA reads as TGTGCCAGCAGTGAAGCAAATGGGGACTATGGCTACACCTTC. As protein: CASSEANGDYGYTF.

A single count supports this clone. The V and J genes are TRBV5-1 and TRBJ2-1; 14 bases map to TRBD2. The ends lost 3 bases at V and 6 bases at J; junction bases unmatched: 11. Germline CDR1 reads SGHRS; CDR2 reads YFSETQ. This CDR3 is built from 18 residues. DNA for the CDR3: TGCGCCAGCAGCTCGGCATATTCGGGACTAGCGGGAGCCAATGAGCAGTTCTTC. It codes for CASSSAYSGLAGANEQFF.

The chain links TRBV27 to TRBJ2-2; 9 nucleotides align to TRBD1. Unmatched junction bases numbered 7, after V lost 4 bases and J lost 4 bases. Germline V gene data show CDR1 as MNHEY and CDR2 as SMNVEV (reference sequence). The CDR3 extends over 16 amino acids. The CDR3 DNA is TGTGCCAGCAGTTCCCATGGACAGGGGTTCACCGGGGAGCTGTTTTTT. Translated, it gives CASSSHGQGFTGELFF.

The chain recombines TRBV27 with TRBJ1-1, with a tentative D call TRBD1 (5 bases). The CDR3 has 16 residues. From germline, CDR1 is MNHEY and CDR2 SMNVEV (reference sequence). Trimming removed 5 bases at V and 1 base at J, with 17 bases between. The CDR3 spells CASSPGFGRANTEAFF. The CDR3 DNA follows: TGTGCCAGCAGTCCAGGGTTCGGACGGGCGAACACTGAAGCTTTCTTT.

The chain is built from TRBV4-1 and TRBJ2-4; D remains unclear. The germline gives CDR1 MGHRA, CDR2 YSYEKL. The CDR3 has 16 residues. Trimming removed 0 bases at V and 0 bases at J, with 9 bases between. CDR3 sequence: CASSQEETGAKNIQYF. The CDR3 coding sequence is TGCGCCAGCAGCCAAGAAGAGACGGGAGCCAAAAACATTCAGTACTTC.

The chain links TRBV30 to TRBJ2-3, with unresolved D. V lost 3 bases, J lost 0 bases, and 10 bases lay in between. The CDR3 sequence is 14 residues long. From germline, CDR1 is GTSNPN and CDR2 SVGIG (reference sequence). The chain's CDR3 is CAWRRGHSTDTQYF. CDR3 nucleotides: TGTGCCTGGAGGAGAGGCCATAGCACAGATACGCAGTATTTT.

This rearrangement joins TRBV30 to TRBJ1-6; D possibly corresponds to TRBD1 (6 bases). Germline-derived CDR1 and CDR2 are GTSNPN and SVGIG (reference sequence). V was trimmed by 0 bases and J by 4 bases, leaving 10 bases between them. CDR3 size: 15 residues. CDR3 sequence reads: CAWSVPTGYNSPLHF. The CDR3, as DNA: TGTGCCTGGAGTGTACCGACAGGTTATAATTCACCCCTCCACTTT.

The chain carries TRBV6-5 and TRBJ2-1; 8 bases line up with TRBD2. Trimming cost V 8 bases and J 8 bases; bases outside gene matches: 5. Germline V CDR1 and CDR2: MNHEY, SVGAGI. CDR3 length equals 12 residues. CDR3 nucleotide sequence: TGTGCCAGCTCATCGGGAGGGTATGAGCAGTTCTTC. This gives the protein CASSSGGYEQFF.

The rearrangement uses TRBV28 and TRBJ1-4, with TRBD1 matching 10 bases. This CDR3 contains 13 residues. V gave up 8 bases and J gave up 6 bases; unmatched junction bases: 3. Per the germline V gene, CDR1 is MDHEN and CDR2 is SYDVKM. This CDR3 is CASGDRGHEKLFF. The CDR3 nucleotides are TGTGCCAGCGGGGACAGGGGACATGAAAAACTGTTTTTT.